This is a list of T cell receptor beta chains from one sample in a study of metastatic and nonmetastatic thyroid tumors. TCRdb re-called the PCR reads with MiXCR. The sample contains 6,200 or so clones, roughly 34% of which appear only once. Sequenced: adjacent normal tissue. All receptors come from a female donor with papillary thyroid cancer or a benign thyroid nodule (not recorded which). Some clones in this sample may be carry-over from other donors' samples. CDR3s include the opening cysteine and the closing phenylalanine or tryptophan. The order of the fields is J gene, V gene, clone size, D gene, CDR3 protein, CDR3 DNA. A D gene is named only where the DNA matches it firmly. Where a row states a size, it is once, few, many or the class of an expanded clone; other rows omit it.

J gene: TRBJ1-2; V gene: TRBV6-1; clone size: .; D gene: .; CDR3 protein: CVSSEFGVRGAYCYTF; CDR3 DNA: TGTGTCAGCAGTGAATTCGGCGTGCGGGGGGCGTATTGCTACACCTTC
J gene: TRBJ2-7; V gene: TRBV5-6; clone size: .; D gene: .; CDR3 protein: CASSLGDAFHEQYF; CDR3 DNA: TGTGCCAGCAGCTTGGGGGACGCCTTTCACGAGCAGTACTTC
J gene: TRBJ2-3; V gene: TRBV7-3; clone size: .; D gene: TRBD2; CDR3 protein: CASSRVLAYADTQYF; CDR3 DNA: TGTGCCAGCAGCCGGGTACTAGCGTACGCAGATACGCAGTATTTT
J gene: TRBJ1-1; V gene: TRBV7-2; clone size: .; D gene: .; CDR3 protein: CASSLGRKNTEAFF; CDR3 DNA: TGTGCCAGCAGCCTCGGGAGGAAGAACACTGAAGCTTTCTTT
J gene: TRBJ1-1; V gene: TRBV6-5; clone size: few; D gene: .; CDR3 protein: CASSSSAASTEAFF; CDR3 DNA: TGTGCCAGCAGTTCGTCGGCGGCGAGCACTGAAGCTTTCTTT
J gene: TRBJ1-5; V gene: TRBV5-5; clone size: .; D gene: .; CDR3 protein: CASSSSVGNQPQHF; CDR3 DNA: TGTGCCAGCAGCTCTTCAGTGGGCAATCAGCCCCAGCATTTT
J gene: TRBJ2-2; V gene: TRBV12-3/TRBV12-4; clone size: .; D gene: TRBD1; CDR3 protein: CARRKGQGVATGELFF; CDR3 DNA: TGTGCCAGAAGAAAGGGACAGGGGGTGGCCACGGGGGAGCTGTTTTTC
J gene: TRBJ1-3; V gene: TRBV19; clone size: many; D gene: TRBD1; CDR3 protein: CASSIGTGSGNTIYF; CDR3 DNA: TGTGCCAGTAGTATAGGGACAGGGTCTGGAAACACCATATATTTT
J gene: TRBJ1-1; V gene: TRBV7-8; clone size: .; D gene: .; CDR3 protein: CASSLAERTEAFF; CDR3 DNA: TGTGCCAGCAGCTTAGCGGAGAGGACTGAAGCTTTCTTT
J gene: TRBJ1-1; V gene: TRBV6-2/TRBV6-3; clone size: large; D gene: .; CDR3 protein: CASRTDSHTEAFF; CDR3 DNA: TGTGCCAGCAGAACCGACAGCCACACTGAAGCTTTCTTT
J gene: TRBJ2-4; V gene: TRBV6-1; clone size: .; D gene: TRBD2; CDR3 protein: CASSSGVAKNIQYF; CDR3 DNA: TGTGCCAGCAGTAGCGGGGTAGCCAAAAACATTCAGTACTTC
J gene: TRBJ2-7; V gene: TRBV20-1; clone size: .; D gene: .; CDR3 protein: CSASGQGGGEQYF; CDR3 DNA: TGCAGTGCTAGTGGTCAGGGAGGTGGTGAGCAGTACTTC
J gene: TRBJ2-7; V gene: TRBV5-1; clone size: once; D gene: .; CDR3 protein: CASSPVDGGSSYEQYF; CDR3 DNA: TGCGCCAGCAGCCCGGTTGATGGGGGCAGCTCCTACGAGCAGTACTTC
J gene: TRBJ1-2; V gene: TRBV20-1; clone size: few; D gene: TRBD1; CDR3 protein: CSATQPGQGQMGGYTF; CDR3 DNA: TGCAGTGCTACCCAACCGGGACAGGGGCAGATGGGTGGCTACACCTTC
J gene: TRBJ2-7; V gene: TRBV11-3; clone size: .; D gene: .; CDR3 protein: CASSLVGGDQGEQYF; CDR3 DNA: TGTGCCAGCAGCTTAGTCGGAGGGGATCAGGGCGAGCAGTACTTC
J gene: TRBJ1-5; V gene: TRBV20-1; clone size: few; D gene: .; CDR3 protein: CSARAAPLGAQHF; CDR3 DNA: TGCAGTGCTAGAGCCGCTCCCCTCGGGGCCCAGCATTTT
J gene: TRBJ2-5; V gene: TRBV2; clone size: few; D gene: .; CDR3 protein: CASSDRETQYF; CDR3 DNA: TGTGCCAGCAGTGACCGAGAGACCCAGTACTTC
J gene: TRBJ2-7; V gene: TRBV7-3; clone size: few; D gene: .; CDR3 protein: CASSLGPGPAYEQYF; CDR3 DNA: TGTGCCAGCAGCTTGGGACCGGGTCCTGCCTACGAGCAGTACTTC
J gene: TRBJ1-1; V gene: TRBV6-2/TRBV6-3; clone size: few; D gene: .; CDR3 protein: CASSYSLGMNTEAFF; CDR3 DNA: TGTGCCAGCAGTTACTCCCTGGGGATGAACACTGAAGCTTTCTTT
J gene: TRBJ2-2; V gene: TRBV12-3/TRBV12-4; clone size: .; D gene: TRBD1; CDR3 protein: CASRKGQVVATMELFF; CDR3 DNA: TGTGCCAGCAGAAAGGGACAGGTGGTGGCCACCATGGAGCTGTTTTTT
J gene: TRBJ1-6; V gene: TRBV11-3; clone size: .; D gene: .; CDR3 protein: CASSFRGSSYNSPLHF; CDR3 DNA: TGTGCCAGCAGCTTCCGGGGTAGCTCCTATAATTCACCCCTCCACTTT
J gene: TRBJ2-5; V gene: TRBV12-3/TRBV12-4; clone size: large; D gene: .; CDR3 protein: CASSFPETQETQYF; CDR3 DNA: TGTGCCAGCAGTTTTCCGGAGACCCAAGAGACCCAGTACTTC
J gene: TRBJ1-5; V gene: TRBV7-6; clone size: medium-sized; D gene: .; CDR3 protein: CASSLPEFFNQPQHF; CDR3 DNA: TGTGCCAGCAGCTTACCAGAATTCTTCAATCAGCCCCAGCATTTT
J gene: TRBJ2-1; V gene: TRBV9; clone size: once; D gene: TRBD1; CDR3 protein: CASSVRGTGYSYNEQFF; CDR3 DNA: TGTGCCAGCAGCGTACGAGGGACAGGGTACTCCTACAATGAGCAGTTCTTC
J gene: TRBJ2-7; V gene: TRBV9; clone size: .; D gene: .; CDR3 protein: CASSSNSPSEQYF; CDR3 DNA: TGTGCCAGCAGCTCCAACAGCCCCTCGGAGCAGTACTTC
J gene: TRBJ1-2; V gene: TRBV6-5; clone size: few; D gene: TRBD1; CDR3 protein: CASSYSNRGGGYTF; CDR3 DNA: TGTGCCAGCAGTTACTCGAACAGGGGGGGAGGCTACACCTTC
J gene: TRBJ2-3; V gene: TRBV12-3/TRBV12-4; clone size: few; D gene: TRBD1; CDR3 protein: CASSQGQLADTQYF; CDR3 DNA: TGTGCCAGCAGCCAGGGACAGCTCGCAGATACGCAGTATTTT